A selection of T cell receptor beta chains follows, all from one sample in a study of CD8 T cells in ankylosing spondylitis. MiXCR, run by TCRdb on the 5' RACE reads, gives a single entry per CDR3 protein. This sample yields roughly 220,000 distinct CDR3 sequences, of which roughly a tenth are seen a single time; 21% belongs to the top ten. Material for sequencing was blood, either unsorted or a sorted T cell fraction (not recorded which). These receptors came from a male donor with ankylosing spondylitis or in good health (not recorded which). CDR3s include the opening cysteine and the closing phenylalanine or tryptophan. A D gene is named only where the DNA matches it firmly. Only some rows state a clone size, as once, few, many or a class for expanded clones.

CASSLEGPSGGLSIQYF,TGTGCCAGCAGCTTAGAGGGGCCTAGCGGGGGGCTGAGCATTCAGTACTTC,TRBD2,TRBV7-2,many,TRBJ2-4
CASSSGGSHTEAFF,TGTGCCAGCAGCTCAGGCGGGAGTCACACTGAAGCTTTCTTT,.,TRBV7-9,few,TRBJ1-1
CSASQGALGGELFF,TGCAGTGCTAGTCAGGGGGCGCTGGGCGGGGAGCTGTTTTTT,TRBD1,TRBV20-1,many,TRBJ2-2
CASSLAAFSPLHF,TGTGCCAGCAGTTTGGCCGCTTTTTCACCCCTCCACTTT,.,TRBV27,.,TRBJ1-6
CASSSPGLAGTGELFF,TGTGCCAGCAGTTCCCCGGGACTAGCGGGGACCGGGGAGCTGTTTTTT,TRBD2,TRBV28,few,TRBJ2-2
CASSLDRVTNSEKLFF,TGCGCCAGCAGCTTGGACAGGGTAACTAATAGTGAAAAACTGTTTTTT,.,TRBV5-1,few,TRBJ1-4
CARDREIPRQRNEQYF,TGTGCCAGGGACAGGGAGATCCCAAGACAGAGGAACGAGCAGTACTTC,TRBD1,TRBV9,many,TRBJ2-7
CSVRAGGSDEQFF,TGCAGCGTTAGGGCAGGGGGCTCGGATGAGCAGTTCTTC,TRBD1,TRBV29-1,many,TRBJ2-1
CASSLEDRGADTQYF,TGCGCCAGCAGCTTGGAGGACAGGGGAGCAGATACGCAGTATTTT,TRBD1,TRBV5-1,few,TRBJ2-3
CASSSTGRSGQPQHF,TGTGCCAGCAGTTCAACAGGGAGGTCGGGTCAGCCCCAGCATTTT,.,TRBV6-2/TRBV6-3,.,TRBJ1-5
CASSQHLLNEQFF,TGTGCCAGCAGCCAACACTTACTCAATGAGCAGTTCTTC,.,TRBV2,few,TRBJ2-1
CASSETRQAQETQYF,TGTGCCAGCAGTGAAACAAGACAGGCCCAAGAGACCCAGTACTTC,.,TRBV6-1,many,TRBJ2-5
CASSDKGRSNQPQHF,TGTGCCAGCAGTGATAAGGGACGGAGCAATCAGCCCCAGCATTTT,.,TRBV2,many,TRBJ1-5
CASRFPAGGELFF,TGCGCCAGCAGGTTCCCGGCTGGCGGGGAGCTGTTTTTT,.,TRBV5-1,many,TRBJ2-2
CASSPLGPQETQYF,TGCGCCAGCAGCCCCCTGGGTCCACAAGAGACCCAGTACTTC,.,TRBV5-1,few,TRBJ2-5
CSARLSLAGRDTQYF,TGCAGTGCTAGACTTAGCCTAGCGGGGAGAGATACGCAGTATTTT,TRBD2,TRBV20-1,many,TRBJ2-3
CATSDRSYEQFF,TGTGCCACCAGTGATAGATCTTATGAGCAGTTCTTC,.,TRBV24-1,many,TRBJ2-1
CATTDFGTSGDNEQFF,TGTGCCACCACTGATTTCGGGACTAGCGGTGACAATGAGCAGTTCTTC,TRBD2,TRBV24-1,.,TRBJ2-1
CASGGGADTQYF,TGTGCGAGCGGGGGAGGTGCAGATACGCAGTATTTT,TRBD2,TRBV3-1,many,TRBJ2-3
CASWRGGGSGANVLTF,TGTGCCAGCTGGAGGGGGGGCGGCTCTGGGGCCAACGTCCTGACTTTC,.,TRBV7-2,.,TRBJ2-6
CASSLATQANTGELFF,TGCGCCAGCAGCTTGGCCACACAAGCGAACACCGGGGAGCTGTTTTTT,.,TRBV5-1,many,TRBJ2-2
CASGRLAAHNEQFF,TGTGCCAGCGGCAGACTAGCGGCCCACAATGAGCAGTTCTTC,TRBD2,TRBV11-2,once,TRBJ2-1
CASSLQSGSAAGKEQYF,TGCGCCAGCAGCTTGCAATCAGGGTCGGCCGCCGGGAAGGAGCAGTACTTC,.,TRBV5-1,few,TRBJ2-7
CASSSDSAVNEQFF,TGTGCCAGCAGCTCCGACTCGGCCGTCAATGAGCAGTTCTTC,.,TRBV7-3,many,TRBJ2-1
CSARSLSGDSYEQYF,TGCAGTGCTAGATCCCTTAGCGGGGACTCCTACGAGCAGTACTTC,TRBD2,TRBV20-1,many,TRBJ2-7
CATSGQAGQYF,TGTGCCACCAGTGGACAGGCGGGGCAGTACTTC,.,TRBV24-1,few,TRBJ2-7
CASSQDGLAEISDTQYF,TGCGCCAGCAGCCAAGATGGACTAGCGGAGATATCAGATACGCAGTATTTT,TRBD2,TRBV4-1,many,TRBJ2-3
CASSYSPLYYEQYF,TGTGCCAGCAGTTACTCGCCACTTTACTACGAGCAGTACTTC,.,TRBV6-5,many,TRBJ2-7
CASSQDPPTGSYNEQFF,TGTGCCAGCAGCCAAGATCCCCCAACAGGGTCCTACAATGAGCAGTTCTTC,.,TRBV4-2,.,TRBJ2-1
CSARASAAYEQYF,TGCAGTGCCCGGGCTTCGGCGGCTTACGAGCAGTACTTC,.,TRBV20-1,.,TRBJ2-7
CASSLEGGNTDTQYF,TGTGCCAGCAGTTTAGAGGGGGGGAACACAGATACGCAGTATTTT,.,TRBV12-3/TRBV12-4,.,TRBJ2-3
CASSLEGGLLNMDTQYF,TGTGCTAGCAGCTTAGAAGGGGGCCTGTTGAATATGGATACGCAGTATTTT,TRBD1,TRBV7-9,.,TRBJ2-3
CASSLGADQETQYF,TGTGCCAGCAGCTTAGGGGCCGACCAAGAGACCCAGTACTTC,.,TRBV11-2,.,TRBJ2-5
CASSPSQGAQYF,TGTGCCAGCAGCCCGAGTCAGGGTGCGCAGTATTTT,.,TRBV7-9,.,TRBJ2-3
CASSLDSWEAKNIQHF,TGTGCCAGCAGCTTGGATTCGTGGGAAGCCAAAAACATTCAGCACTTC,.,TRBV5-4,.,TRBJ2-4
CSASPSGGEAFF,TGCAGTGCTAGTCCCTCAGGGGGCGAGGCTTTCTTT,TRBD1,TRBV20-1,.,TRBJ1-1
CASSPDQYEQYF,TGTGCCAGCTCACCTGACCAATACGAGCAGTACTTC,.,TRBV18,.,TRBJ2-7
CASTLRGASYEQFF,TGTGCCAGCACCCTGAGGGGGGCTTCCTATGAGCAGTTCTTC,.,TRBV12-3/TRBV12-4,many,TRBJ2-1
CASSEYEGFTEAFF,TGTGCCAGCAGTGAATATGAGGGTTTCACTGAAGCTTTCTTT,.,TRBV25-1,many,TRBJ1-1
CASSTGDGNTIYF,TGCGCCAGTTCGACAGGGGATGGAAACACCATATATTTT,TRBD1,TRBV5-1,many,TRBJ1-3
CASSPQGTDEKLFF,TGCGCCAGCAGCCCACAGGGGACCGATGAAAAACTGTTTTTT,TRBD1,TRBV5-1,many,TRBJ1-4
CASSVDDRGAYEQYF,TGTGCCAGCAGCGTAGACGATCGGGGGGCATACGAGCAGTACTTC,.,TRBV9,many,TRBJ2-7
CSASPTHLRGRYQETQYF,TGCAGTGCTAGCCCCACCCATTTGCGGGGGCGGTACCAAGAGACCCAGTACTTC,.,TRBV20-1,.,TRBJ2-5
CARSRATGLAGGQGETQYF,TGTGCCCGCAGTCGGGCAACAGGGCTAGCGGGGGGGCAAGGAGAGACCCAGTACTTC,TRBD2,TRBV12-3/TRBV12-4,.,TRBJ2-5
CASSLDRRGSPYSTDTQYF,TGTGCCAGCAGCTTGGATAGGCGGGGTAGCCCCTATAGCACAGATACGCAGTATTTT,.,TRBV5-4,many,TRBJ2-3
CCARDQLGGLNTGELFF,TGCTGTGCTAGAGATCAGCTCGGGGGCCTGAACACCGGGGAGCTGTTTTTT,.,TRBV20-1,few,TRBJ2-2
CASSQIDTDTQYF,TGTGCCAGCTCGCAGATTGACACAGATACGCAGTATTTT,.,TRBV6-1,many,TRBJ2-3
CASSVQGLAGYNEQFF,TGCGCCAGCAGCGTTCAAGGACTAGCGGGATACAATGAGCAGTTCTTC,TRBD2,TRBV5-1,many,TRBJ2-1